This section outlines one T cell receptor beta chain sequence together with its context. This entry is derived from a study of blood T cell repertoires in COVID-19. The CDR3 is 13 residues long. V lost 1 base and J lost 3, with 7 bases in between. Germline V gives CDR1 LGHDT, CDR2 YNNKEL (reference sequence). This table comes from immunoSEQ multiplex PCR, and its TCRdb copy is limited to in-frame clones, with some not included. The repertoire has about 38,000 clones, about 87% of them found once; the top ten carry roughly 7.2%. The sample taken for sequencing was peripheral blood. The chain has TRBV3-1 (or the pseudogene TRBV3-2) and TRBJ2-7; the D is unclear. This TCR was recovered from a human donor in a cohort sampled during active COVID-19. The CDR3 DNA sequence: TGTGCCAGCAGCCAAGGACACCTCTACGAGCAGTACTTC. Translated, it gives CASSQGHLYEQYF.